Each of the 12 T cell receptor beta chains below was sequenced from the same sample in a study of blood T cell repertoires in COVID-19. Some clones are missing from TCRdb's copy, which holds only in-frame ones; the method was immunoSEQ multiplex PCR. The table has roughly 200,000 clones, over 75% seen once; the top ten hold about 9.3%. Sequenced input: PBMCs or T cells enriched from blood (not recorded which). The receptors here all came from a man aged 40-55 years who had recovered from COVID-19.

This clone was seen a handful of times. The rearrangement joins TRBV2 to TRBJ2-3, with D possibly being TRBD2 (5 bases). From germline, CDR1 is SNHLY and CDR2 FYNNEI. The CDR3 runs to 13 residues. Trimming shortened V by 5 bases and J by 10 bases, and 16 bases separated the two germline ends. The CDR3 here is CASSFLESGAQYF. CDR3 DNA: TGTGCCAGCAGTTTCTTAGAGTCCGGGGCGCAGTATTTT.

The V gene is TRBV10-1, the J gene TRBJ1-1; D uncertain. V was clipped by 5 bases and J by 4 bases, with 17 bases between them. CDR1 is WNHNN and CDR2 is SYGVQD in the germline V gene (reference sequence). The CDR3 covers 15 residues. For the CDR3, the DNA is TGCGCCAGCAGTAGCGGGCCCGAGAAGGTCACTGAAGCTTTCTTT. Protein product: CASSSGPEKVTEAFF.

This clone is a singleton in its sample. V and J are TRBV7-2 and TRBJ2-2; 7 nucleotides match TRBD1. Germline CDR1 SGHTA, CDR2 FQGNSA. CDR3 length: 14 amino acids. V gave up 5 bases and J gave up 4 bases; unmatched junction bases: 4. In DNA, the CDR3 is TGTGCCAGCAGCAGACAGGGTGGCACCGGGGAGCTGTTTTTT. Translating gives CASSRQGGTGELFF.

The chain joins TRBV9 to TRBJ1-2; tentative D call: TRBD1 (6 bases). CDR1 and CDR2 from the germline V gene are SGDLS and YYNGEE. Trimming shortened V by 1 base and J by 2 bases, and 18 bases separated the two germline ends. The CDR3 loop spans 17 amino acids. The CDR3 bases are TGTGCCAGCAGCGTATCTCCTGGGGGCCGGCTAAACTATGGCTACACCTTC. Amino acid sequence: CASSVSPGGRLNYGYTF.

The V and J genes are TRBV3-1 (or the pseudogene TRBV3-2) and TRBJ2-5; D is unresolved. The CDR3 extends over 12 amino acids. Germline lookup yields CDR1 LGHDT and CDR2 YNNKEL (reference sequence). Trimming pared 0 bases from V and 6 bases from J, leaving 5 bases between. The CDR3 nucleotides are TGTGCCAGCAGCCAAGATGAGAAGACCCAGTACTTC. Amino acids: CASSQDEKTQYF.

As DNA, the CDR3 is TGTGCCAGCAGCCACCGGGCAGGGGGACCAGATACGCAGTATTTT. It yields the protein CASSHRAGGPDTQYF. The chain combines TRBV7-2 with TRBJ2-3; 7 bases fit TRBD1. V dropped 5 bases and J dropped 4; count of bases not matched to a gene: 9. Germline V gives CDR1 SGHTA, CDR2 FQGNSA. This CDR3 is 15 amino acids long.

This clone was seen only a few times. This chain uses TRBV2 with TRBJ1-1; TRBD1 is a possible D gene (5 bases). V gave up 2 bases and J gave up 7 bases, with 11 bases separating them. This CDR3 contains 13 residues. The germline gives CDR1 SNHLY, CDR2 FYNNEI. The CDR3: CASSEIPGVEAFF. The CDR3 nucleotides are TGTGCCAGCAGTGAAATTCCGGGGGTTGAAGCTTTCTTT.

V usage is TRBV14 and J usage is TRBJ2-1, with 8 bases identical to TRBD1. From germline, CDR1 is SGHDN and CDR2 FVKESK. The CDR3 sequence is 17 residues long. V trimming: 4 bases; J trimming: 8 bases; junction bases outside the gene matches: 16. The CDR3: CASSLGSDRVVGDEQFF. CDR3 DNA: TGTGCCAGCAGCCTGGGATCGGACAGGGTTGTTGGCGATGAGCAGTTCTTC.

This rearrangement joins TRBV19 to TRBJ1-6; 7 bases line up with TRBD1. V trimming: 5 bases; J trimming: 8 bases; junction bases outside the gene matches: 6. CDR1 and CDR2 (germline): LNHDA, SQIVND (reference sequence). CDR3 length equals 14 residues. The CDR3 loop is CASSLKTGYSPLHF. The CDR3 nucleotides read TGTGCCAGTAGTTTAAAGACAGGGTATTCACCCCTCCACTTT. Filled out from reference TRBV19 and TRBJ1-6, the complete variable domain reads DGGITQSPKYLFRKEGQNVTLSCEQNLNHDAMYWYRQDPGQGLRLIYYSQIVNDFQKGDIAEGYSVSREKKESFPLTVTSAQKNPTAFYLCASSLKTGYSPLHFGNGTRLTVT.

With respect to this clone: An end of the junction does not agree with germline; a read error may underlie this. This chain uses TRBV2 with TRBJ2-7; weak D call: TRBD2 (5 bases). Germline CDR1 is SNHLY and CDR2 is FYNNEI. The CDR3 has 12 amino acids. In DNA form, the CDR3 reads TGTGCCAGCAGTGAAGTGAGGGTAGGAAGGGAATTC. Translation gives CASSEVRVGREF.

The chain joins TRBV28 to TRBJ1-2, with no clear D. The CDR3 length is 12 residues. Germline V gene data show CDR1 as MDHEN and CDR2 as SYDVKM. V lost 2 bases and J lost 7, with 8 bases in between. CDR3 region: CASSLAGLGYTF. CDR3 bases: TGTGCCAGCAGTTTAGCAGGCCTTGGCTACACCTTC.

This clone was recorded only once. An end of the junction does not agree with germline; a read error may underlie this. This rearrangement joins TRBV29-1 to TRBJ1-2; TRBD1 is a possible D gene (6 bases). CDR1 is SQVTM and CDR2 is ANQGSEA in the germline V gene. The CDR3 loop spans 12 amino acids. The CDR3 DNA sequence: TGCACCGTTGGGGGGGGCAGTGGTGGCTACACCTTC. Its protein is CTVGGGSGGYTF.